The 2 T cell receptor beta chains in this list originate from one sample, sequenced in a study of cytomegalovirus exposure and HLA in healthy donors (TCRdb year 2017). Library preparation used the immunoSEQ multiplex PCR assay. For the multiplex PCR, a mixture combining 60 forward primers for TCR Vbeta segments and 13 reverse primers for TCR Jbeta segments was used. Not all clones reach the TCRdb copy of this immuneACCESS table, which keeps in-frame sequences only. Checked studies attribute under half of the gap to unresolved V genes and leave the rest unexplained. The sample contains some 70,000 clones, around 68% of them found a single time. The ten largest make up roughly 9.7% of the sample. The material sequenced was PBMCs. The receptor source for this set is a woman aged 25-40 years in good health and CMV-seronegative.

This clone was counted a single time. V gene TRBV28 combines with J gene TRBJ1-5, with D possibly matching TRBD1 (6 bases). CDR3 length: 13 residues. Trimming left V 7 bases short and J 4 bases short, with 11 bases between. Germline V gene data show CDR1 as MDHEN and CDR2 as SYDVKM. The CDR3 region is CASTIGGNQPQHF. The CDR3 region has the DNA TGTGCCAGCACCATAGGGGGAAATCAGCCCCAGCATTTT.

This rearrangement joins TRBV7-9 to TRBJ2-5; TRBD2 matches 14 bases. This CDR3 is 18 amino acids long. From germline, CDR1 is SEHNR and CDR2 FQNEAQ (reference sequence). V shed 5 bases and J 3 bases; nucleotides not matched to a gene: 11. This chain's CDR3 is CASSPALPGLAGEETQYF. DNA of the CDR3: TGTGCCAGCAGCCCAGCCCTACCGGGACTAGCGGGAGAAGAGACCCAGTACTTC.